This is a list of T cell receptor beta chains from one sample in a study of blood T cell repertoires in COVID-19. Produced via immunoSEQ multiplex PCR; TCRdb's table is partial and in-frame only. The data show about 310,000 clones, around nine tenths seen once. The sequencing input was peripheral blood. The receptors were gathered from a middle-aged man with active or convalescent COVID-19. Both conserved end residues are part of each CDR3. The order of the fields is D gene, J gene, V gene, clone size, CDR3 protein, CDR3 DNA. The D gene is left open where the match is weak. Only some rows state a clone size, as once, few, many or a class for expanded clones.

TRBD1	TRBJ2-5	TRBV5-1	-	CASSLGPATGTAETQYF	TGCGCCAGCAGCTTGGGACCTGCAACCGGGACAGCTGAGACCCAGTACTTC
-	TRBJ1-2	TRBV7-8	-	CASSEGPPSYGYTF	TGTGCCAGCAGCGAGGGTCCCCCATCCTATGGCTACACCTTC
-	TRBJ1-5	TRBV30	-	CAWTTQHSNQPQHF	TGTGCCTGGACCACACAGCATAGCAATCAGCCCCAGCATTTT
-	TRBJ2-7	TRBV28	-	CASSLYGVIGNRYEQYF	TGTGCCAGCAGTTTATACGGAGTAATCGGGAACAGATACGAGCAGTACTTC
-	TRBJ1-4	TRBV18	-	CASSGQQNSEKLFF	TGTGCCAGCTCAGGGCAACAGAATTCGGAAAAACTGTTTTTT
-	TRBJ1-3	TRBV30	-	CAWSRAVGNTIYF	TGTGCCTGGAGTAGAGCTGTTGGAAACACCATATATTTT
-	TRBJ1-1	TRBV7-8	-	CASSLGGPLTEAFF	TGTGCCAGCAGCTTGGGGGGACCCCTAACTGAAGCTTTCTTT
-	TRBJ1-5	TRBV19	-	CASSISLSDQPQHF	TGTGCCAGTAGTATATCACTATCGGATCAGCCCCAGCATTTT
TRBD1	TRBJ2-2	TRBV3-1/TRBV3-2	once	CASSPGQGAAGELFF	TGTGCCAGCAGCCCGGGACAGGGGGCGGCCGGGGAGCTGTTTTTT
TRBD1	TRBJ2-3	TRBV27	-	CASSSEGQGHTDTQYF	TGTGCCAGCAGTTCCGAGGGACAGGGGCATACAGATACGCAGTATTTT
TRBD1	TRBJ1-2	TRBV10-3	-	CAISEGRTGGAYGYTF	TGTGCCATCAGTGAGGGGCGGACAGGGGGCGCCTATGGCTACACCTTC
TRBD1	TRBJ1-2	TRBV5-5	once	CASSTGVSYGYTF	TGTGCCAGCAGTACAGGGGTTAGCTATGGCTACACCTTC
-	TRBJ1-1	TRBV12-3/TRBV12-4	-	CASSFQGNTEAFF	TGTGCCAGCAGTTTTCAGGGTAACACTGAAGCTTTCTTT
-	TRBJ2-7	TRBV7-2	-	CASSSQGFYEQYF	TGTGCCAGCAGCTCTCAGGGTTTCTACGAGCAGTACTTC
TRBD1	TRBJ2-5	TRBV28	-	CASTGQRQETQYF	TGTGCCAGCACGGGACAGCGACAAGAGACCCAGTACTTC
TRBD2	TRBJ2-1	TRBV4-2	-	CASSREIAGANNEQFF	TGTGCCAGCAGCCGGGAGATAGCGGGAGCGAATAATGAGCAGTTCTTC
-	TRBJ1-1	TRBV9	-	CASSPAYRTDLNTEAFF	TGTGCCAGCAGCCCGGCCTATCGGACAGACCTAAACACTGAAGCTTTCTTT
-	TRBJ1-6	TRBV19	-	CASTPGDNSPLHF	TGTGCCAGTACTCCAGGGGATAATTCACCCCTCCACTTT
-	TRBJ2-5	TRBV6-5	few	CASSYSRAEGETQYF	TGTGCCAGCAGTTACTCGAGGGCAGAAGGGGAGACCCAGTACTTC
-	TRBJ1-5	TRBV2	-	CASSVAIQPQHF	TGTGCCAGCAGCGTCGCTATACAGCCCCAGCATTTT
-	TRBJ1-1	TRBV30	few	CAWNRENTEAFF	TGTGCCTGGAACAGGGAGAACACTGAAGCTTTCTTT
TRBD2	TRBJ2-1	TRBV5-4	-	CASSIGTIVNEQFF	TGTGCCAGCAGCATCGGGACTATTGTCAATGAGCAGTTCTTC
-	TRBJ2-3	TRBV28	-	CASSPRRASGTDTQYF	TGTGCCAGCAGTCCCCGAAGGGCTAGCGGCACAGATACGCAGTATTTT
-	TRBJ2-3	TRBV30	-	CAWDRQNAIGDTQYF	TGTGCCTGGGATAGACAGAATGCCATAGGAGATACGCAGTATTTT
TRBD1	TRBJ1-4	TRBV28	once	CASSSPGQGEKLFF	TGTGCCAGCAGTTCCCCGGGACAGGGTGAAAAACTGTTTTTT
-	TRBJ2-2	TRBV5-1	once	CASHPGTGNTGELFF	TGCGCCAGCCACCCTGGGACTGGCAACACCGGGGAGCTGTTTTTT
-	TRBJ1-1	TRBV14	-	CASSQVTGVYTEAFF	TGTGCCAGCAGCCAAGTTACGGGGGTTTACACTGAAGCTTTCTTT
-	TRBJ2-7	TRBV7-9	-	CASSSLGAYEQYF	TGTGCCAGCAGCAGCTTAGGGGCCTACGAGCAGTACTTC
TRBD1	TRBJ1-2	TRBV6-2/TRBV6-3	-	CASSWRDRGNGYTF	TGTGCCAGCAGTTGGAGGGACAGGGGGAATGGCTACACCTTC
-	TRBJ2-2	TRBV7-9	-	CASSLGGVETGELFF	TGTGCCAGCAGCTTAGGGGGAGTGGAAACCGGGGAGCTGTTTTTT
TRBD2	TRBJ2-3	TRBV30	-	CAWSARLAGVPDTQYF	TGTGCCTGGAGTGCCCGACTAGCGGGAGTACCAGATACGCAGTATTTT
-	TRBJ1-6	TRBV28	-	CASSFQGPASYNSPLHF	TGTGCCAGCAGTTTTCAGGGTCCGGCCTCCTATAATTCACCCCTCCACTTT
-	TRBJ2-1	TRBV9	-	CASSVVPAVGYNEQFF	TGTGCCAGCAGCGTAGTACCAGCGGTGGGCTACAATGAGCAGTTCTTC
-	TRBJ1-4	TRBV30	-	CACPLEGSPREKLFF	TGTGCCTGTCCCCTTGAGGGATCCCCCCGTGAAAAACTGTTTTTT
-	TRBJ2-1	TRBV11-2	-	CASSLGTGFSYNEQFF	TGTGCCAGCAGCTTAGGAACGGGGTTCTCCTACAATGAGCAGTTCTTC
-	TRBJ2-7	TRBV27	-	CASSSRSVGGGYEQYF	TGTGCCAGCAGTTCAAGGTCCGTGGGAGGAGGCTACGAGCAGTACTTC
-	TRBJ2-7	TRBV7-2	-	CASSLTSSVEQYF	TGTGCCAGCAGCTTAACTAGTAGCGTCGAGCAGTACTTC
-	TRBJ1-2	TRBV12-3/TRBV12-4	-	CASSFRVAIGYTF	TGTGCCAGCAGTTTCCGGGTAGCAATTGGCTACACCTTC
-	TRBJ1-4	TRBV27	-	CASSSQGTNEKLFF	TGTGCCAGCAGTTCACAGGGCACTAATGAAAAACTGTTTTTT
TRBD1	TRBJ1-2	TRBV6-2/TRBV6-3	-	CASSKLDRGYGYTF	TGTGCCAGCAGCAAACTGGACAGGGGGTATGGCTACACCTTC
-	TRBJ2-5	TRBV5-4	few	CASSGWAGPQETQYF	TGTGCCAGCAGCGGTTGGGCAGGGCCCCAAGAGACCCAGTACTTC
TRBD1	TRBJ2-1	TRBV29-1	few	CSVEERDRVVSYNEQFF	TGCAGCGTTGAAGAAAGGGACAGGGTCGTCTCCTACAATGAGCAGTTCTTC
-	TRBJ1-2	TRBV10-2	-	CATVTTGEGGYTF	TGCGCCACCGTGACAACAGGAGAAGGTGGCTACACCTTC
TRBD2	TRBJ2-7	TRBV28	-	CASSSGIYEQYF	TGTGCCAGCAGTAGCGGGATCTACGAGCAGTACTTC
TRBD1	TRBJ1-1	TRBV2	-	CASSAQGALMNTEAFF	TGTGCCAGCAGTGCGCAGGGGGCGCTTATGAACACTGAAGCTTTCTTT
-	TRBJ1-1	TRBV4-1	once	CASSQEARSEAFF	TGCGCCAGCAGCCAAGAGGCCAGGTCTGAAGCTTTCTTT
TRBD2	TRBJ2-7	TRBV5-1	-	CASSPIPGLAGVTYEQYF	TGCGCCAGCAGCCCGATACCGGGACTAGCGGGGGTAACCTACGAGCAGTACTTC
TRBD1	TRBJ2-6	TRBV5-4	-	CASSRGQGTSGANVLTF	TGTGCCAGCAGCCGGGGACAGGGAACATCAGGGGCCAACGTCCTGACTTTC
-	TRBJ2-1	TRBV18	-	CASSLRSPDQANEQFF	TGTGCCAGCTCACTCCGTTCCCCCGATCAAGCGAATGAGCAGTTCTTC
-	TRBJ1-1	TRBV23-1	-	CASSQYEGRVNTEAFF	TGCGCCAGCAGTCAATATGAAGGGAGGGTGAACACTGAAGCTTTCTTT
TRBD2	TRBJ2-7	TRBV23-1	-	CASSPLSSGRRYEQYF	TGCGCCAGCAGCCCCCTATCTAGCGGGAGGCGCTACGAGCAGTACTTC
TRBD2	TRBJ2-2	TRBV6-2/TRBV6-3	few	CASSYDGLAGGGELFF	TGTGCCAGCAGTTACGACGGACTAGCGGGAGGCGGGGAGCTGTTTTTT
-	TRBJ1-4	TRBV19	-	CASSERVNEKLFF	TGTGCCAGTAGTGAGAGAGTTAATGAAAAACTGTTTTTT
-	TRBJ2-7	TRBV5-1	once	CASSLGSPIGGEQYF	TGCGCCAGCAGCTTGGGCTCCCCTATCGGGGGCGAGCAGTACTTC